This TCR beta chain was recorded in a study of regulatory T cells in long-lasting Graves disease. Whole-study results and caveats: With a few thousand shared public clonotypes, persistent patients exceeded new patients, who shared about a thousand. Persistent disease samples used TRBV28, TRBJ1-2 and TRBJ2-5 preferentially.

Remarks on this clonotype: The antigen is undetermined. A much bigger clone sits one base away, suggesting this may be a read error.

Sample time point: newly diagnosed GD, antithyroid drugs for less than 3 months. Researchers made the TCR library from RNA that was extracted from PBMCs. An endocrinology department in Xi'an, China, recruited the patients. The CDR3 length is 17 residues. Germline lookup yields CDR1 MDHEN and CDR2 SYDVKM. V gave up 4 bases and J gave up 2 bases; unmatched junction bases: 13. The authors built TCR beta libraries using iRepertoire HTBI primers and Arm-PCR of CDR3 regions. TCRdb reprocessed the multiplex PCR reads with MiXCR, giving one entry per CDR3 protein. The data show a few hundred thousand distinct CDR3 sequences, approximately 14% seen once. This same sample was also part of a study on T cells in Graves' hyperthyroidism and ophthalmopathy. That publication notes: Before onset, ophthalmopathy was predicted by the model a median around 6 months earlier.

Sequenced material: peripheral blood mononuclear cells (PBMCs), taken at new diagnosis, from a patient treated with antithyroid drugs. This sequence originates from a woman between 45 and 60 years old with Graves disease. This chain uses TRBV28 with TRBJ2-5; 7 bases agree with TRBD2. The CDR3 nucleotides read TGTGCCAGCAGTTCCTCGGTCCGGGACGGGGGGCAAGAGACCCAGTACTTC. Translating gives CASSSSVRDGGQETQYF.